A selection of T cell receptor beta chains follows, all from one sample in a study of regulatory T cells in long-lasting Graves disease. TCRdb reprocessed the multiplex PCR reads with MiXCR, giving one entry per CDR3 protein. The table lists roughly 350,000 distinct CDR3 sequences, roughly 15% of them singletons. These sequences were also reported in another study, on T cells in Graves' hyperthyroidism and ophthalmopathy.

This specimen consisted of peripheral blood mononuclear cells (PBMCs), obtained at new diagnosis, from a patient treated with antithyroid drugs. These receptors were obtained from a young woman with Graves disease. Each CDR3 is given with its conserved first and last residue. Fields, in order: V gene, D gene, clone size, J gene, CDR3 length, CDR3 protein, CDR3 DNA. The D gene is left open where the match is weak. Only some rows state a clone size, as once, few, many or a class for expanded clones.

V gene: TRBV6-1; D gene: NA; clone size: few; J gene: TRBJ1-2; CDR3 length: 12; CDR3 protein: CASSFETSRYTF; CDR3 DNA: TGTGCCAGCAGCTTCGAGACGAGTCGCTACACCTTC
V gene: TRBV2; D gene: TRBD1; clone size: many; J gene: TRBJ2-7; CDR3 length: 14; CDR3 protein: CASSGDRGIDEQYF; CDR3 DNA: TGTGCCAGCAGTGGGGACAGGGGAATTGACGAGCAGTACTTC
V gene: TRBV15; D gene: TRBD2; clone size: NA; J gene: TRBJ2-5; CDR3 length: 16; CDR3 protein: CATSRVLAGGQETQYF; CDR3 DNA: TGTGCCACCAGCAGAGTCCTAGCGGGAGGGCAAGAGACCCAGTACTTC
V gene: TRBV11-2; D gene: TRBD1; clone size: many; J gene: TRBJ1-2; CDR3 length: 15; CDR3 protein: CASSSNWDRNYGYTF; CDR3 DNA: TGTGCCAGCAGCTCTAACTGGGACAGAAACTATGGCTACACCTTC
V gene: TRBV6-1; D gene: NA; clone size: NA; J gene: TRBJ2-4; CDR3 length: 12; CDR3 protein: CASQDRKNIQYF; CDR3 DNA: TGTGCCTCCCAGGACAGAAAAAACATTCAGTACTTC
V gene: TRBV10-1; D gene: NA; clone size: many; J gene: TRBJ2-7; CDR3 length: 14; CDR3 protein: CASSGMGRPYEQYF; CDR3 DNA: TGCGCCAGCAGTGGGATGGGGCGCCCCTACGAGCAGTACTTC
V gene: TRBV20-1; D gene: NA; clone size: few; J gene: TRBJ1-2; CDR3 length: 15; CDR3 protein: CSDHQREGRNYGYTF; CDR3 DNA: TGCAGTGACCACCAAAGGGAGGGGAGGAACTATGGCTACACCTTC
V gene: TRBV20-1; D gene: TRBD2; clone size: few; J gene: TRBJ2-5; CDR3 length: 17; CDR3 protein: CSARSASGRPTQETQYF; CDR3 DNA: TGCAGTGCCCGGTCGGCTAGCGGCCGACCGACCCAAGAGACCCAGTACTTC
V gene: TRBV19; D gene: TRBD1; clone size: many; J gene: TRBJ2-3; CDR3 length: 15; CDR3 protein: CASRDGQGARDTQYF; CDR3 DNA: TGTGCCAGTCGGGACGGACAGGGGGCGCGGGATACGCAGTATTTT
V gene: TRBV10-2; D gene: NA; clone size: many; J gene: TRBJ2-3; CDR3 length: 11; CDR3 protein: CASSVSDTQYF; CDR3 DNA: TGCGCCAGCAGTGTATCGGATACGCAGTATTTT
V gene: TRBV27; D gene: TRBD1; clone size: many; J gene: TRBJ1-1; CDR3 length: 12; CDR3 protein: CASSTGDTEAFF; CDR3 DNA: TGTGCCAGCTCGACAGGGGACACTGAAGCTTTCTTT
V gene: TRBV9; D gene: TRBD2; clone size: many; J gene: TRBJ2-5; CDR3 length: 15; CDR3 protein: CASSVEAGAQETQYF; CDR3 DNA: TGTGCCAGCAGCGTAGAAGCGGGGGCCCAAGAGACCCAGTACTTC
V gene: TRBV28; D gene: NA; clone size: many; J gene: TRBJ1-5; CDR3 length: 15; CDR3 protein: CASCFRRLSNQPQHF; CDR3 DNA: TGTGCCAGCTGTTTTAGGAGACTTAGCAATCAGCCCCAGCATTTT
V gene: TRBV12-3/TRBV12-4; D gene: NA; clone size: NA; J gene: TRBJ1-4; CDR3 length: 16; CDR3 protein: CASSFWDIATNEKLFF; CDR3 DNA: TGTGCCAGCAGTTTCTGGGATATCGCAACTAATGAAAAACTGTTTTTT
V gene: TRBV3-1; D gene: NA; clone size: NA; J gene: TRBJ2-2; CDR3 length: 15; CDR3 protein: CASSQEGSSPGELFF; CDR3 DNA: TGTGCCAGCAGCCAAGAAGGGTCTAGCCCCGGGGAGCTGTTTTTT
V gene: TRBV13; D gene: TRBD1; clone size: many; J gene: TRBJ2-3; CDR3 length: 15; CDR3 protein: CASSIGTGNTDTQYF; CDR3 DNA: TGTGCCAGCAGCATAGGGACAGGGAACACAGATACGCAGTATTTT
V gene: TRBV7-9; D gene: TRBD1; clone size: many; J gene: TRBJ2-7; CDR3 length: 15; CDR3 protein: CASSLGSDRGYEQYF; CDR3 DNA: TGTGCCAGCAGCTTAGGTTCGGACAGGGGATACGAGCAGTACTTC
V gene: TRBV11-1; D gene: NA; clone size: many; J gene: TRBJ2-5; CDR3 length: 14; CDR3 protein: CANSKDKGHQTQYF; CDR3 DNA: TGTGCCAACAGCAAGGACAAGGGGCACCAGACCCAGTACTTC
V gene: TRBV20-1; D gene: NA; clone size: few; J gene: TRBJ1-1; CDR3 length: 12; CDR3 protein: CSARVGATEAFF; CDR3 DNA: TGCAGTGCTAGAGTTGGGGCCACTGAAGCTTTCTTT
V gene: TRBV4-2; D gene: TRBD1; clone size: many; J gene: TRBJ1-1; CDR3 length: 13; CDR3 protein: CASSDTGASEAFF; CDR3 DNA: TGTGCCAGCAGCGATACAGGGGCAAGTGAAGCTTTCTTT
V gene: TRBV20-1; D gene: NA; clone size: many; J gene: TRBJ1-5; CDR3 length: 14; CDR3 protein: CSARDGTVDQPQHF; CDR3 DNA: TGCAGTGCTAGAGATGGAACCGTAGATCAGCCCCAGCATTTT
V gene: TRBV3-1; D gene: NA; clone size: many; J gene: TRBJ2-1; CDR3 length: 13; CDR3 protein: CASSQVGPKEQFF; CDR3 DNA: TGTGCCAGCAGCCAAGTTGGTCCAAAGGAGCAGTTCTTC
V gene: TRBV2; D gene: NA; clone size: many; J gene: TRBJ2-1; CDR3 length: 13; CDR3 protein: CASLRGGGSEQFF; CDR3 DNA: TGTGCCAGCCTCCGGGGAGGGGGGAGTGAGCAGTTCTTC
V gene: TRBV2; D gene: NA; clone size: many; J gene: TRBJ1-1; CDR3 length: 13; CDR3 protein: CASSEARTAEAFF; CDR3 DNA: TGTGCCAGCAGTGAAGCCCGGACAGCCGAAGCTTTCTTT
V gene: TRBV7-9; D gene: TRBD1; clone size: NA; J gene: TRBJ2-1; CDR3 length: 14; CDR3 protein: CASLGGLNLNEQFF; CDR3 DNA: TGTGCCAGCCTAGGGGGCCTGAACCTTAATGAGCAGTTCTTC
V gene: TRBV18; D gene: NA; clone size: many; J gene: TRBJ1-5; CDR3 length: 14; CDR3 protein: CASSQQGRNQPQHF; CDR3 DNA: TGTGCCAGCTCTCAACAGGGACGCAATCAGCCCCAGCATTTT
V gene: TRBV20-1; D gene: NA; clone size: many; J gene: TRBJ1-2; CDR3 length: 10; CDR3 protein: CSAGQGGYTF; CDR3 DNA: TGCAGTGCTGGGCAAGGGGGCTACACCTTC
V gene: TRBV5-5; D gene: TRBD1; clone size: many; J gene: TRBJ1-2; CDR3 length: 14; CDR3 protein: CASSRDSSNYGYTF; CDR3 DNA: TGTGCCAGCAGCCGGGACAGCTCTAACTATGGCTACACCTTC
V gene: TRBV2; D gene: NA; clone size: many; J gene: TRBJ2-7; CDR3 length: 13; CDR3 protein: CASRPGASLEQYF; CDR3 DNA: TGTGCCAGCAGGCCCGGGGCTAGTCTTGAGCAGTACTTC
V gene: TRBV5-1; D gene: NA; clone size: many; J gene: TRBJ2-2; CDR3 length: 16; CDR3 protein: CASSPQRGRPTGELFF; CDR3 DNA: TGCGCCAGCAGCCCACAAAGAGGCAGACCCACCGGGGAGCTGTTTTTT
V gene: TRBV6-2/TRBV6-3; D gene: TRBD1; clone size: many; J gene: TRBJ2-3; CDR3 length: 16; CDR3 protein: CASREAGTGSSDTQYF; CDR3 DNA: TGTGCCAGCAGAGAGGCCGGGACAGGGAGCTCAGATACGCAGTATTTT